The 10 T cell receptor beta chains below were found in one sample sequenced in a study of early T cells in non-severe SARS-CoV-2 infection. TCRdb called the 5' RACE reads again in MiXCR, with one record for every CDR3 protein. Of 25,000 to 35,000 distinct CDR3 sequences in the sample, around 5.7% are singletons; the top ten hold approximately 5%. The specimen sequenced was whole blood. The receptors originated from an adult who was a healthcare worker with PCR-confirmed SARS-CoV-2 infection or an uninfected control (not recorded which).

This clonotype showed up many times. This sequence joins TRBV6-1 and TRBJ2-7; 11 bases line up with TRBD2. The CDR3 runs 13 residues. Per germline, CDR1 MNHNS and CDR2 SASEGT. V was clipped by 8 bases and J by 4 bases; unmatched bases: 4. CDR3 sequence reads: CASSPSGRYEQYV. The DNA of the CDR3 is TGTGCCAGCTCACCTAGCGGGAGGTACGAGCAGTACGTC.

This clonotype appeared many times. CDR3 protein: CASSQGAGGYNEQFF. CDR3 DNA sequence: TGCGCCAGCAGCCAAGGAGCGGGAGGTTACAATGAGCAGTTCTTC. The chain combines TRBV4-1 with TRBJ2-1; 9 bases are shared with TRBD2. The germline V gene has CDR1 MGHRA and CDR2 YSYEKL. V lost 1 base to trimming and J lost 4 bases; unmatched junction nucleotides: 2. The CDR3 runs 15 residues.

This clonotype was seen ten or more times. This chain joins TRBV12-3 or TRBV12-4 and TRBJ2-2, with D perhaps matching TRBD1 (5 bases). V was shortened by 5 bases and J by 0 bases, with 10 bases between the two germline ends. The CDR3 covers 15 residues. CDR3 protein: CASSTGYSNTGELFF. CDR3 sequence (DNA): TGTGCCAGCAGTACAGGTTACTCGAACACCGGGGAGCTGTTTTTT.

This clonotype was seen at least ten times. This chain uses TRBV21-1 with TRBJ2-5; the listed D gene, TRBD1, was not tested against the DNA. TRBV21-1 is an annotated pseudogene. CDR3 length: 14 amino acids. CDR3 sequence: CASSKGLSEETQYF. Here the CDR3 DNA reads TGTGCCAGCAGCAAAGGACTGTCGGAAGAGACCCAGTACTTC.

The chain is built from TRBV6-8 and TRBJ2-7, with D unresolved. V gave up 8 bases and J gave up 7 bases, with 15 bases separating them. CDR3 length: 12 residues. Germline V gene lookup returns CDR1 MNHGY and CDR2 SAAAGT. The DNA of the CDR3 is TGTGCCAGCCGTCCAAAGGGAAAAGAGCAGTACGTC. Amino acid sequence: CASRPKGKEQYV.

The sample holds a few counts of this clonotype. This sequence joins TRBV20-1 and TRBJ2-1; unclear D gene. The germline CDR1 and CDR2 sequences are DFQATT and SNEGSKA (reference sequence). This CDR3 contains 11 residues. Trimming stripped 0 bases from V and 5 bases from J, with 2 bases between. CDR3: CSAREHNEQFF. The CDR3, as DNA: TGCAGTGCTAGAGAACACAATGAGCAGTTCTTC.

This clonotype was recorded many times. The chain combines TRBV18 with TRBJ2-1; no firm D call. Germline lookup yields CDR1 KGHSH and CDR2 LQKENI. Trimming left V 3 bases short and J 7 bases short, with 4 bases between. The CDR3 sequence is 11 residues long. The CDR3 sequence is CASSPGNEQFF. The CDR3, as DNA: TGTGCCAGCTCACCCGGGAATGAGCAGTTCTTC.

This clonotype was detected many times. This chain joins TRBV28 and TRBJ1-6; no clear D. The germline V gene has CDR1 MDHEN and CDR2 SYDVKM. This CDR3 is built from 12 residues. V lost 2 bases and J lost 8, with 4 bases in between. CDR3 DNA: TGTGCCAGCAGTTTACGGCATTCACCCCTCCACTTT. It codes for CASSLRHSPLHF. The variable domain in full, completed from reference TRBV28 and TRBJ1-6, reads DVKVTQSSRYLVKRTGEKVFLECVQDMDHENMFWYRQDPGLGLRLIYFSYDVKMKEKGDIPEGYSVSREKKERFSLILESASTNQTSMYLCASSLRHSPLHFGNGTRLTVT.

This clonotype has a count of ten or more. V is TRBV12-5 and J is TRBJ2-7; 13 positions agree with TRBD2. Trimming took 5 bases from V and 4 from J; bases not matched to a gene: 2. The CDR3 runs 14 residues. Looked up from germline, CDR1 is LGHNT and CDR2 is FRNRAP. The CDR3, as DNA: TGTGCTAGTGGTCTGGGACTAGCGGGGTACGAGCAGTACGTC. Translating it yields CASGLGLAGYEQYV.

The J gene is TRBJ1-2, the V gene TRBV25-1, with 11 bases fitting TRBD1. The CDR3 consists of 14 residues. The V segment lost 5 bases and the J segment 7 bases; nucleotides outside the gene matches: 6. The V gene's germline CDR1 is MGHDK and CDR2 SYGVNS. CDR3 in amino acids: CASSPDRGLSGYTF. CDR3 nucleotides: TGTGCCAGCAGTCCGGACAGGGGGCTTTCTGGCTACACCTTC.